Sequencing of this T cell receptor beta chain was carried out in a study of T-cell reconstitution after alpha-beta-depleted transplantation in children. Unique molecular identifiers were used in preparing the TCRbeta library. One entry per CDR3 protein, called by TCRdb with MiXCR from the PCR reads. The sample holds a few hundred thousand distinct CDR3 sequences, approximately 7% seen once. This clonotype appeared many times. V dropped 3 bases and J dropped 5 bases, with 9 bases sitting between them. This CDR3 contains 13 residues. Sequencing used PBMCs, obtained before TCRalphabeta/CD19-depleted stem cell transplant. The sequence derives from a boy younger than 10 with acute lymphoblastic leukemia, due to receive a stem cell transplant. The rearrangement links TRBV12-3 or TRBV12-4 to TRBJ2-3; D remains unclear. The CDR3 DNA sequence: TGTGCCAGCAGTTTTCGGCCGGGAGATACGCAGTATTTT. It encodes CASSFRPGDTQYF.